The text below deals with one TCR beta chain. Trimming cost V 3 bases and J 1 base, with 12 bases left between them. The CDR3 loop spans 15 amino acids. Germline lookup yields CDR1 MGHDK and CDR2 SYGVNS. Libraries were prepared by immunoSEQ multiplex PCR; TCRdb keeps only in-frame clonotypes and omits some of them. The sample consists of 45,000 to 70,000 clones, about four fifths of them appearing once. The sample is drawn from a study of blood T cell repertoires in COVID-19. This TCR was sampled from a woman aged 80 or over with active or convalescent COVID-19. Sequenced: peripheral blood. The chain is built from TRBV25-1 and TRBJ1-1; D is perhaps TRBD1 (6 bases). CDR3 bases: TGTGCCAGCAGTGATTTGGGGACACCGAACACTGAAGCTTTCTTT. This gives the protein CASSDLGTPNTEAFF.